Listed here are 2 T cell receptor beta chains from one sample, sequenced in a study of vaccination and CD4 T cells after COVID-19. Time point specified: late sampling 161 to 241 days after vaccination in three convalescent patients. TCRdb re-called the PCR reads with MiXCR, one entry per CDR3 protein. The repertoire consists of some 29,000 distinct CDR3 sequences, with roughly 45% occurring once and the leading ten covering 5.5% to 7.5%. The specimen comprised CD4+ T cells from blood, sampled about 7 months after SARS-CoV-2 vaccination. All receptors come from a human donor who had recovered from COVID-19.

The chain recombines TRBV6-5 with TRBJ2-1; D gene unclear. CDR1 is MNHEY and CDR2 is SVGAGI in the germline V gene. V shed 4 bases and J shed 7 bases, with 2 bases lying between them. CDR3 size: 10 residues. CDR3 DNA: TGTGCCAGCAGTTCGAATGAGCAGTTCTTC. Its protein product is CASSSNEQFF.

This clonotype showed up just a few times. The V and J genes are TRBV20-1 and TRBJ2-1, with no clear D. Trimming pared 7 bases from V and 0 bases from J, leaving 28 bases between. The CDR3 is made up of 19 amino acids. Looked up from germline, CDR1 is DFQATT and CDR2 is SNEGSKA (reference sequence). CDR3 region: CSGNIDSSILISSYNEQFF. Written as DNA, the CDR3 is TGCAGTGGGAATATTGATTCCTCGATACTGATCAGCTCCTACAATGAGCAGTTCTTC.